The 20 T cell receptor beta chains presented below share a single source sample, sequenced in a study of blood T cell repertoires in COVID-19. The data were produced by immunoSEQ multiplex PCR, yet TCRdb's version contains in-frame clones alone and is incomplete. The sample lists about 160,000 clones, around 84% occurring once. Input material: PBMCs or T cells enriched from blood (not recorded which). The receptors derive from a man between 50 and 59 years old who had recovered from COVID-19.

The genes are TRBV12-3 or TRBV12-4 and TRBJ1-2, with a weak D call TRBD1 (5 bases). The CDR3 length is 13 residues. Trimming cost V 6 bases and J 4 bases, with 12 bases left between them. This chain's CDR3 is CASSRTGSYGYTF. CDR3 in DNA: TGTGCCAGCAGCCGTACAGGTAGCTATGGCTACACCTTC.

This clone was counted only a few times. This chain joins TRBV6-6 and TRBJ1-5, with 11 bases aligning to TRBD1. Trimming cost V 5 bases and J 2 bases; bases outside gene matches: 14. This CDR3 is built from 19 residues. Germline CDR1 is MNHNY and CDR2 is SVGAGI (reference sequence). In nucleotides, the CDR3 is TGTGCCAGCAGTCCGACGGACAGGGGGCGCGTTCGTGGCAATCAGCCCCAGCATTTT. Its translation is CASSPTDRGRVRGNQPQHF.

V is TRBV9 and J is TRBJ1-2, with a weak D call TRBD1 (6 bases). This CDR3 has 12 residues. Trimming removed 4 bases at V and 6 bases at J, with 10 bases between. The germline V gene encodes CDR1 SGDLS and CDR2 YYNGEE. CDR3 amino acids: CASSRYRDGYTF. The CDR3 region has the DNA TGTGCCAGCAGCCGATACAGGGATGGCTACACCTTC. Using reference TRBV9 and TRBJ1-2 for the parts outside the CDR3, the full variable domain is DSGVTQTPKHLITATGQRVTLRCSPRSGDLSVYWYQQSLDQGLQFLIQYYNGEERAKGNILERFSAQQFPDLHSELNLSSLELGDSALYFCASSRYRDGYTFGSGTRLTVV.

This clone was detected once. The J gene is TRBJ2-3, the V gene TRBV6-6, with D possibly TRBD2 on 5 matching bases. Germline lookup yields CDR1 MNHNY and CDR2 SVGAGI (reference sequence). The CDR3 runs to 14 residues. V lost 5 bases and J lost 2, with 11 bases in between. The CDR3 nucleotides are TGTGCCAGCAGTACGAGCGGTAACACAGATACGCAGTATTTT. Translating gives CASSTSGNTDTQYF.

J is TRBJ2-3 and V is TRBV29-1; 8 bases agree with TRBD2. V lost 3 bases to trimming and J lost 7 bases; unmatched junction nucleotides: 9. Germline V gene data show CDR1 as SQVTM and CDR2 as ANQGSEA. CDR3 length: 14 residues. CDR3 sequence reads: CSVDVSAGGNTQYF. CDR3 coding DNA: TGCAGCGTTGACGTTTCGGCGGGGGGTAATACGCAGTATTTT.

The chain uses TRBV6-5 and TRBJ2-2, with TRBD1 matching 7 bases. There are 14 residues in the CDR3. Germline-derived CDR1 and CDR2 are MNHEY and SVGAGI. V lost 4 bases, J lost 4 bases, and 3 bases stayed unmatched. CDR3 sequence reads: CASSLTGSTGELFF. The CDR3 DNA sequence: TGTGCCAGCAGTTTGACAGGGTCCACCGGGGAGCTGTTTTTT.

The gene calls are TRBV2 and TRBJ1-2; D is ambiguous. The CDR3 totals 14 residues. Germline loops: CDR1 SNHLY, CDR2 FYNNEI. Deletions cut 5 bases from V and 3 bases from J, with 13 bases between. The CDR3 DNA reads TGTGCCAGCAGTTACTTACTCGAGGACTATGGCTACACCTTC. As protein: CASSYLLEDYGYTF.

This clone was counted only a few times. The chain joins TRBV7-2 to TRBJ2-7; 7 nucleotides agree with TRBD1. The CDR3 runs 14 residues. V was pared by 3 bases and J by 4 bases, with 6 bases of the junction left unmatched. The germline CDR1 and CDR2 sequences are SGHTA and FQGNSA. This CDR3 reads CASSFSFRGYEQYF. In DNA form, the CDR3 reads TGTGCCAGCAGCTTTAGTTTCAGGGGGTACGAGCAGTACTTC.

J is TRBJ1-4 and V is TRBV14; 9 bases line up with TRBD1. Unmatched junction bases numbered 9, after V lost 6 bases and J lost 7 bases. Germline loops: CDR1 SGHDN, CDR2 FVKESK. This CDR3 has 15 residues. In nucleotides, the CDR3 is TGTGCCAGCAGTCGCTCCGGGACAGGGAGTGAAAAACTGTTTTTT. Amino acids: CASSRSGTGSEKLFF. Full variable domain (rest looked up from reference TRBV14 and TRBJ1-4): EAGVTQFPSHSVIEKGQTVTLRCDPISGHDNLYWYRRVMGKEIKFLLHFVKESKQDESGMPNNRFLAERTGGTYSTLKVQPAELEDSGVYFCASSRSGTGSEKLFFGSGTQLSVL.

The chain is built from TRBV19 and TRBJ2-7; 7 bases are a match to TRBD2. Unmatched junction bases numbered 8, after V lost 2 bases and J lost 4 bases. The CDR3 is 15 amino acids. CDR1 and CDR2 from the germline V gene are LNHDA and SQIVND (reference sequence). The CDR3: CASSILASGPYEQYF. The DNA of the CDR3 is TGTGCCAGTAGTATACTGGCTAGCGGACCGTACGAGCAGTACTTC.

The chain combines TRBV7-8 with TRBJ2-7; TRBD1 is a possible D gene (5 bases). The germline CDR1 and CDR2 sequences are SGHVS and FQNEAQ. The V end was cut by 5 bases, the J end by 7 bases, with 15 bases between. CDR3 length equals 13 residues. The CDR3 DNA reads TGTGCCAGCAGCCGGACCCTAAGGGGAGAGCAGTACTTC. Its translation: CASSRTLRGEQYF.

In the case of this clone: Other DNA sequences from this sample encode an identical CDR3 as well. The rearrangement uses TRBV30 and TRBJ1-5; 7 bases agree with TRBD1. Germline values: CDR1 GTSNPN, CDR2 SVGIG (reference sequence). This CDR3 spans 13 amino acids. The junction had 1 base not matched to a gene; V was cut back by 1 base and J by 4 bases. The CDR3 protein is CAWSAGGNQPQHF. In DNA form, the CDR3 reads TGTGCCTGGAGTGCAGGGGGAAATCAGCCCCAGCATTTT.

V usage is TRBV5-1 and J usage is TRBJ2-4, with 9 bases identical to TRBD1. V lost 1 base and J lost 1; bases outside the gene matches: 9. Looked up from germline, CDR1 is SGHRS and CDR2 is YFSETQ. The CDR3 extends over 18 amino acids. CDR3 nucleotide sequence: TGCGCCAGCAGCTTGCTCCTACAGGGGGCAATGGCCAAAAACATTCAGTACTTC. This codes for CASSLLLQGAMAKNIQYF. The full variable domain, rest sourced from reference TRBV5-1 and TRBJ2-4, is KAGVTQTPRYLIKTRGQQVTLSCSPISGHRSVSWYQQTPGQGLQFLFEYFSETQRNKGNFPGRFSGRQFSNSRSEMNVSTLELGDSALYLCASSLLLQGAMAKNIQYFGAGTRLSVL.

This clone has a handful of counts. This rearrangement joins TRBV27 to TRBJ2-2, with D unresolved. Germline values: CDR1 MNHEY, CDR2 SMNVEV (reference sequence). CDR3 length: 16 amino acids. V shed 4 bases and J shed 0 bases, with 12 bases lying between them. The CDR3 region has the DNA TGTGCCAGCAGTTCAGCGAGAACGGCGAACACCGGGGAGCTGTTTTTT. Amino acid sequence: CASSSARTANTGELFF.

This clone was seen a single time. The chain has TRBV19 and TRBJ1-2; 7 positions agree with TRBD1. The trim removed 10 bases at V and 1 base at J, leaving 12 bases unmatched. The CDR3 is made up of 15 amino acids. CDR1 is LNHDA and CDR2 is SQIVND in the germline V gene (reference sequence). The CDR3 reads CATREGDRDNYGYTF. The CDR3 bases are TGTGCCACTCGAGAAGGGGACAGAGATAACTATGGCTACACCTTC.

J is TRBJ2-7 and V is TRBV19, with 8 bases that match TRBD1. The CDR3 extends over 13 amino acids. J gave up 3 bases and V 4 bases, and 2 bases lay outside the gene matches. CDR1 LNHDA and CDR2 SQIVND come from the germline V gene (reference sequence). The chain's CDR3 is CASSRGQVYEQYF. In nucleotides, the CDR3 is TGTGCCAGTAGTAGGGGACAGGTCTACGAGCAGTACTTC.

This rearrangement joins TRBV7-2 to TRBJ1-1, with D perhaps TRBD1 (6 bases). The CDR3 runs to 14 residues. V dropped 1 base and J dropped 4 bases, with 10 bases sitting between them. CDR1 and CDR2 from the germline V gene are SGHTA and FQGNSA. The CDR3: CASSLVQGRTEAFF. CDR3 DNA: TGTGCCAGCAGCTTAGTACAGGGACGCACTGAAGCTTTCTTT. Based on the CDR3 plus reference TRBV7-2 and TRBJ1-1, the full variable domain is GAGVSQSPSNKVTEKGKDVELRCDPISGHTALYWYRQSLGQGLEFLIYFQGNSAPDKSGLPSDRFSAERTGGSVSTLTIQRTQQEDSAVYLCASSLVQGRTEAFFGQGTRLTVV.

V and J are TRBV6-1 and TRBJ1-4, with a weak D call TRBD1 (6 bases). The CDR3 totals 16 residues. The V and J ends lost 4 bases and 7 bases respectively, with 19 bases between them. CDR1 is MNHNS and CDR2 is SASEGT in the germline V gene. CDR3 sequence reads: CASSGGNRVLGEKLFF. The CDR3 bases are TGTGCCAGCAGTGGGGGGAACAGGGTCTTGGGTGAAAAACTGTTTTTT.

Regarding this clone: Its ends do not fully match the called genes, so a read error is possible. This sample includes further DNA sequences coding for the same CDR3. The chain employs TRBV2 and TRBJ1-2; TRBD1 matches at 7 bases. Germline assignment: CDR1 SNHLY and CDR2 FYNNEI. This CDR3 region has 13 residues. CDR3 sequence (DNA): TGTGCCAGCGCCCCACAGACAGGGCATGGCTACACCTTT. It specifies CASAPQTGHGYTF. Looking up the rest from reference TRBV2 and TRBJ1-2 gives the full variable domain: EPEVTQTPSHQVTQMGQEVILRCVPISNHLYFYWYRQILGQKVEFLVSFYNNEISEKSEIFDDQFSVERPDGSNFTLKIRSTKLEDSAMYFCASAPQTGHGYTFGSGTRLTVV.

This sequence joins TRBV9 and TRBJ1-4; D not certain. Per germline, CDR1 SGDLS and CDR2 YYNGEE. This CDR3 has 14 amino acids. Trimming shortened V by 0 bases and J by 5 bases, and 8 bases separated the two germline ends. The CDR3 reads CASSVAASNEKLFF. In nucleotides, the CDR3 is TGTGCCAGCAGCGTAGCAGCGAGCAATGAAAAACTGTTTTTT.